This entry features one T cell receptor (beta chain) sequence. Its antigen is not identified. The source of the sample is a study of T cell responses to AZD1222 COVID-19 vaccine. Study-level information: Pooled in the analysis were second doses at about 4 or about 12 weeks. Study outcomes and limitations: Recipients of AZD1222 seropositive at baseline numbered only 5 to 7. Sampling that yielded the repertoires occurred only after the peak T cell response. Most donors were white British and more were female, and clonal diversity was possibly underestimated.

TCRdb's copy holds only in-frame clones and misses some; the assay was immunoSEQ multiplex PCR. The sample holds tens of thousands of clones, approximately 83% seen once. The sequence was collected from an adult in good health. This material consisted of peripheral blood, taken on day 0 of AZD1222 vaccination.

The CDR3 nucleotides read TGCGCCACCGTACAGGGGAGGTCACGGGCGGGTACGCAGTATTTT. Protein sequence: CATVQGRSRAGTQYF. The rearrangement links TRBV23-1 to TRBJ2-3, with D possibly TRBD1 on 7 matching bases. TRBV23-1 is annotated as an ORF whose role is uncertain. V dropped 10 bases and J dropped 8 bases, with 25 bases sitting between them. The CDR3 consists of 15 residues.